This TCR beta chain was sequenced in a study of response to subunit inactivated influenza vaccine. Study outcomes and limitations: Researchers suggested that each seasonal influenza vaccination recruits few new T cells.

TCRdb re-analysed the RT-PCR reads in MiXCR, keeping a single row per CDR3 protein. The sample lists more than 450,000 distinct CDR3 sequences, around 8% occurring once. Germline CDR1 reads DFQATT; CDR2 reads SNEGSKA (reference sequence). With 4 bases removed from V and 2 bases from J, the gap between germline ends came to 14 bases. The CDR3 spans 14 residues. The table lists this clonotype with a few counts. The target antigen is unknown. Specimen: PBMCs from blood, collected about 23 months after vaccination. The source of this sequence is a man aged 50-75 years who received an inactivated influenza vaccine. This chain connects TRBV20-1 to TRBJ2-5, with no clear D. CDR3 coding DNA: TGCAGTGCTATCAGTCGGACGACTCAAGAGACCCAGTACTTC. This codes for CSAISRTTQETQYF.